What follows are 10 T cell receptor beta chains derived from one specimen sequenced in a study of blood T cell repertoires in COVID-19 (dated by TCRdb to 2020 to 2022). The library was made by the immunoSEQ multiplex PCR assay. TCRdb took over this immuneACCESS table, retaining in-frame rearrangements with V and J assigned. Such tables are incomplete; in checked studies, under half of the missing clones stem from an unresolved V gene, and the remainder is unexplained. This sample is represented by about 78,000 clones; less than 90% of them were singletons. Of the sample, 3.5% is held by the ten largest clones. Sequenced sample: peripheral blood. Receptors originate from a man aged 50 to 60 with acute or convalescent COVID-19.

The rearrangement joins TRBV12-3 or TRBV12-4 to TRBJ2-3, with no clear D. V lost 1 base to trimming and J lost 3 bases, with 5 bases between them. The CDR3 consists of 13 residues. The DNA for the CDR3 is TGTGCCAGCAGTTTAGAGCCAACAGATACGCAGTATTTT. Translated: CASSLEPTDTQYF.

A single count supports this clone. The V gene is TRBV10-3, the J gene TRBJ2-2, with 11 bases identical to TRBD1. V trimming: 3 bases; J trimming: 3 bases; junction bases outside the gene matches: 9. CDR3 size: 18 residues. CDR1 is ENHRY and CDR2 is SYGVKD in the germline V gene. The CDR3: CAISDISGQGADTGELFF. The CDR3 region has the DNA TGTGCCATCAGTGACATCAGTGGACAGGGGGCGGACACCGGGGAGCTGTTTTTT.

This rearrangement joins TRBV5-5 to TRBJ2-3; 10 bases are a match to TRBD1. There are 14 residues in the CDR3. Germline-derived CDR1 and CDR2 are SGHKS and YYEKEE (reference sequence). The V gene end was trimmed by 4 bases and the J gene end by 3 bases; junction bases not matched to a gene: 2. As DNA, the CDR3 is TGTGCCAGCAGCAAGGGACAGGGGACAGATACGCAGTATTTT. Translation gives CASSKGQGTDTQYF.

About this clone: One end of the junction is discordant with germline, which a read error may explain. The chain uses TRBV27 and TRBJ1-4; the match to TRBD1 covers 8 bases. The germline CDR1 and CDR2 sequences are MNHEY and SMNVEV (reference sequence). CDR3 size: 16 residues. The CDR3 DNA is TGTGCCAGCAGCCAGGAGGACAGGGAGTTCGGGGGAAAAACTGTTTTT. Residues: CASSQEDREFGGKTVF.

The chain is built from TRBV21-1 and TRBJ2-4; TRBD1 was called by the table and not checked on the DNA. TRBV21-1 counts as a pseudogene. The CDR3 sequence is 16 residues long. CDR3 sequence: CASSRRQGRPKNIQYF. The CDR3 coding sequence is TGTGCCAGCAGCAGGAGACAGGGACGTCCCAAAAACATTCAGTACTTC.

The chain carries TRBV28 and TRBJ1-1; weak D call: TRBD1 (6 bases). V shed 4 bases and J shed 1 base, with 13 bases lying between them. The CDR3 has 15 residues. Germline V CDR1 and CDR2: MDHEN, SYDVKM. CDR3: CASSSPGQTNTEAFF. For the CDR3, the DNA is TGTGCCAGCAGTTCTCCGGGACAAACGAACACTGAAGCTTTCTTT. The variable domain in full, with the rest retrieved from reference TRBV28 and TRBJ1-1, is DVKVTQSSRYLVKRTGEKVFLECVQDMDHENMFWYRQDPGLGLRLIYFSYDVKMKEKGDIPEGYSVSREKKERFSLILESASTNQTSMYLCASSSPGQTNTEAFFGQGTRLTVV.

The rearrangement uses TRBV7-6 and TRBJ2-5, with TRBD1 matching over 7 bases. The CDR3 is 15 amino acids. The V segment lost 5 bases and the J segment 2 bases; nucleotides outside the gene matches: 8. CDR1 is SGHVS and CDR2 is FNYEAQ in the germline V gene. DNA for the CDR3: TGTGCCAGCAGCGCCACGACAGGGTGGCAAGAGACCCAGTACTTC. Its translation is CASSATTGWQETQYF. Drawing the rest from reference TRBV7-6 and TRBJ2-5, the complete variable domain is GAGVSQSPRYKVTKRGQDVALRCDPISGHVSLYWYRQALGQGPEFLTYFNYEAQQDKSGLPNDRFSAERPEGSISTLTIQRTEQRDSAMYRCASSATTGWQETQYFGPGTRLLVL.

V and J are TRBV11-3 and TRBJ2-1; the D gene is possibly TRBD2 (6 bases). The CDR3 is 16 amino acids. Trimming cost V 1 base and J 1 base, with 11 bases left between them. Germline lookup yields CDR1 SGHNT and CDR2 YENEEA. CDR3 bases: TGTGCCAGCAGCTTAGCCTCGGGAGTATCCTACAATGAGCAGTTCTTC. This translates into CASSLASGVSYNEQFF.

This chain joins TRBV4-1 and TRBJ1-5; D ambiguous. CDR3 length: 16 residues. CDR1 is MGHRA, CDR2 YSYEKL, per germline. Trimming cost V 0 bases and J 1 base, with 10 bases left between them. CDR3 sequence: CASSQDLAESNQPQHF. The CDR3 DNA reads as TGCGCCAGCAGCCAAGATCTGGCGGAAAGCAATCAGCCCCAGCATTTT.

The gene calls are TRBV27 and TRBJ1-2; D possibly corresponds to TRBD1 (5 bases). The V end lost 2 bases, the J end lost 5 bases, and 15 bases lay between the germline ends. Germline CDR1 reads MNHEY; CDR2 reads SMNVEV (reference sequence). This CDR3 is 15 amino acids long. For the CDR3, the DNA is TGTGCCAGCAGTTTAAGGGCAGGGTACAGATATGGCTACACCTTC. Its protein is CASSLRAGYRYGYTF.